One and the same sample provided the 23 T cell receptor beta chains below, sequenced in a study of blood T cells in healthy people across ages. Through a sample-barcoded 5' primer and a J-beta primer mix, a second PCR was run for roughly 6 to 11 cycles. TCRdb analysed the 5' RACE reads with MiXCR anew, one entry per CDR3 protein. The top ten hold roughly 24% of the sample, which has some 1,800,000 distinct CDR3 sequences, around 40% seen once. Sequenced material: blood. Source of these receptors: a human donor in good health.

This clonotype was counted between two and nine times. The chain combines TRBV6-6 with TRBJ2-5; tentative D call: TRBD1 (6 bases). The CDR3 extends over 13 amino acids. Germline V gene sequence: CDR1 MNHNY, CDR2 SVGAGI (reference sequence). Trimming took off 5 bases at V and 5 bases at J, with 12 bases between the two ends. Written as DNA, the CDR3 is TGTGCCAGCAGTCGACAGGTTTTTGAGACCCAGTACTTC. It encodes CASSRQVFETQYF.

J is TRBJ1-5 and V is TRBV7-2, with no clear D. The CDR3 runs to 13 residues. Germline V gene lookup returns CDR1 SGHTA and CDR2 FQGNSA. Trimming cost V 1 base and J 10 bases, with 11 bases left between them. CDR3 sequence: CASSLDEGIPQHF. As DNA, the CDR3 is TGTGCCAGCAGCTTAGACGAGGGTATACCCCAGCATTTT. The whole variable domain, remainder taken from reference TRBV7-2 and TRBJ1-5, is GAGVSQSPSNKVTEKGKDVELRCDPISGHTALYWYRQSLGQGLEFLIYFQGNSAPDKSGLPSDRFSAERTGGSVSTLTIQRTQQEDSAVYLCASSLDEGIPQHFGDGTRLSIL.

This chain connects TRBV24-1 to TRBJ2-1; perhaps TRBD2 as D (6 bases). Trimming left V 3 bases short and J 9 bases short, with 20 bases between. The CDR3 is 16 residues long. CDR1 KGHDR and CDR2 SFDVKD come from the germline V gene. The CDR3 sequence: CATSDESGPAGSEQFF. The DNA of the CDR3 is TGTGCCACCAGTGATGAAAGCGGGCCCGCGGGCAGTGAGCAGTTCTTC.

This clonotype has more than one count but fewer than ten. CDR3 nucleotide sequence: TGTGCCAGCAGCCGGGGGAGCGGGGGGAGCTCCTACGAGCAGTACTTC. It specifies CASSRGSGGSSYEQYF. The chain combines TRBV4-2 with TRBJ2-7, with 9 bases fitting TRBD2. The germline V gene has CDR1 LGHNA and CDR2 YNFKEQ. The CDR3 contains 16 residues. V lost 4 bases, J lost 0 bases, and 7 bases stayed unmatched.

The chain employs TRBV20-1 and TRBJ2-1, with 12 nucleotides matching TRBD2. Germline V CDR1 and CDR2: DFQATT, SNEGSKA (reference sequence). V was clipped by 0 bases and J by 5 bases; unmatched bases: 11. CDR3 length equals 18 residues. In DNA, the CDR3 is TGCAGTGCTAGAGATGCGGGAGGACTAGCGGGGTTTCACAATGAGCAGTTCTTC. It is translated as CSARDAGGLAGFHNEQFF.

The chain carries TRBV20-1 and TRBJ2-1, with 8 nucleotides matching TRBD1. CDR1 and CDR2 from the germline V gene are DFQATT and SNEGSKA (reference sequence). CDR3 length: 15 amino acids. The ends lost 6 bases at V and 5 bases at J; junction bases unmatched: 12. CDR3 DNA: TGCAGTGCCACATACAGACAGGGGCCCAACAATGAGCAGTTCTTC. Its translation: CSATYRQGPNNEQFF.

This CDR3 is CASRGAAYSNQPQHF. CDR3 nucleotide sequence: TGTGCCAGCAGAGGGGCAGCCTATAGCAATCAGCCCCAGCATTTT. The V call is TRBV7-2, the J call TRBJ1-5, with a possible D match to TRBD1 (5 bases). The CDR3 has 15 amino acids. The germline V and J ends were trimmed by 6 bases and 0 bases, with 12 bases remaining between them. Germline values: CDR1 SGHTA, CDR2 FQGNSA.

The chain's CDR3 is CASSEVRALDEKLFF. The CDR3 region has the DNA TGTGCCAGCAGTGAAGTTCGGGCCCTAGATGAAAAACTGTTTTTT. The chain recombines TRBV2 with TRBJ1-4; D is uncertain. Germline V gene sequence: CDR1 SNHLY, CDR2 FYNNEI. V lost 1 base and J lost 6, with 12 bases in between. The CDR3 loop spans 15 amino acids.

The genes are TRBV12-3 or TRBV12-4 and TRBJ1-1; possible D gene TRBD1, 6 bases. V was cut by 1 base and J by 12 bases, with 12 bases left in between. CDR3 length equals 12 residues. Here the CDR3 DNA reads TGTGCCAGCAGTTTAGGGGGGCCGGATTCTTTCTTT. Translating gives CASSLGGPDSFF.

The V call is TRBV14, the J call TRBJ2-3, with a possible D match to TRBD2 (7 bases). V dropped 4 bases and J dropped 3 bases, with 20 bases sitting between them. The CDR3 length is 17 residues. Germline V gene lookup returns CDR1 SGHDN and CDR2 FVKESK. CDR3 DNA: TGTGCCAGCAGCCCCCCCGGGTGGCGGGGGCCTACAGATACGCAGTATTTT. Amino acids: CASSPPGWRGPTDTQYF.

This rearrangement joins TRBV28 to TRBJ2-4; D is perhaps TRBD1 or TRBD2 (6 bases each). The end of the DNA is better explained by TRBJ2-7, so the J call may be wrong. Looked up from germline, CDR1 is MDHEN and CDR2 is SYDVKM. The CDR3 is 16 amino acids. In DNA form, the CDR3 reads TGTGCCAGCAGTACACAACGGGGGCATCATTCCTACGAGCAGTACTTC. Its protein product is CASSTQRGHHSYEQYF.

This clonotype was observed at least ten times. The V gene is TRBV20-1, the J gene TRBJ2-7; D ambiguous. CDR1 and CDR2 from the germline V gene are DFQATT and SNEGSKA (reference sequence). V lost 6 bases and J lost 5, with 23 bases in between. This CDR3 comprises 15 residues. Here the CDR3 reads CSASKDGPLGNEQYF. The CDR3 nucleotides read TGCAGTGCCTCCAAGGACGGGCCGCTGGGGAACGAGCAGTACTTC.

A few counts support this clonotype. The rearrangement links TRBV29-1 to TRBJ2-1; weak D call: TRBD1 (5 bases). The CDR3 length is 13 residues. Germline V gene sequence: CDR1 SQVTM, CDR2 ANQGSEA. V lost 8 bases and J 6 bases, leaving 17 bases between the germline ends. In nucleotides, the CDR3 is TGCAGCATCAGGGATCGGTCGTTCAATGAGCAGTTCTTC. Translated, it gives CSIRDRSFNEQFF.

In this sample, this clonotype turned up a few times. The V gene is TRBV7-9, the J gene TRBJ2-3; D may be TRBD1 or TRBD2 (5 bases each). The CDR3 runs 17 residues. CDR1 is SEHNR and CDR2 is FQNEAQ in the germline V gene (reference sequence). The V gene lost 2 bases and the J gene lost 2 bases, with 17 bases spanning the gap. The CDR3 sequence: CASSLHRQLRATDTQYF. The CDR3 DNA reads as TGTGCCAGCAGCTTACACCGACAGTTGAGGGCCACAGATACGCAGTATTTT.

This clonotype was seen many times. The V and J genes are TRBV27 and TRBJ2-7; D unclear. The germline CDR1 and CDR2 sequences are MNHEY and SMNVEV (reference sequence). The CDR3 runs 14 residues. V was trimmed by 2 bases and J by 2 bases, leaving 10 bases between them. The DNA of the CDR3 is TGTGCCAGCAGTTTAGTTGCGGCAGCCTACGAGCAGTACTTC. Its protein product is CASSLVAAAYEQYF.

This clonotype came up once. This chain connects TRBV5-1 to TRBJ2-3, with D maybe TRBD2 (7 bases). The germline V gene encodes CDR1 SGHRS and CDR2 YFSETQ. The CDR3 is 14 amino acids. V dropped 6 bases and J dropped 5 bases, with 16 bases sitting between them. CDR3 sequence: CASTLGGPGDTQYF. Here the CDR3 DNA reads TGCGCCAGCACGCTGGGGGGGCCGGGAGATACGCAGTATTTT.

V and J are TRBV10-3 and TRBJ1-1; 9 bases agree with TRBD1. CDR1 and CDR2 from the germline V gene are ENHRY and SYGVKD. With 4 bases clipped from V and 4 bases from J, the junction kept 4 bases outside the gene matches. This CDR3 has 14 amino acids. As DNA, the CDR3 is TGTGCCATCAGTGGGGACAGGGATGGCACTGAAGCTTTCTTT. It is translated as CAISGDRDGTEAFF.

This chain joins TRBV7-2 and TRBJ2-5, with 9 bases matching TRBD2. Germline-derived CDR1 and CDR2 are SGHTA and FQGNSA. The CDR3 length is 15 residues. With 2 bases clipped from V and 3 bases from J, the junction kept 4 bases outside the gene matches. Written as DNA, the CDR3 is TGTGCCAGCAGCTTATTTATAGCGGGGGAAGAGACCCAGTACTTC. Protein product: CASSLFIAGEETQYF. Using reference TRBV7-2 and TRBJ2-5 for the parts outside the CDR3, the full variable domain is GAGVSQSPSNKVTEKGKDVELRCDPISGHTALYWYRQSLGQGLEFLIYFQGNSAPDKSGLPSDRFSAERTGGSVSTLTIQRTQQEDSAVYLCASSLFIAGEETQYFGPGTRLLVL.

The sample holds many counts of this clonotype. Written as DNA, the CDR3 is TGTGCCAGCAGCCCAATGATTACGACAGGGGGTGGAGGTGGCTACACCTTC. Protein sequence: CASSPMITTGGGGGYTF. The V and J genes are TRBV7-2 and TRBJ1-2, with 9 bases fitting TRBD1. This CDR3 is built from 17 residues. The V and J ends lost 5 bases and 7 bases, in that order; junction bases with no gene match: 17. CDR1 is SGHTA, CDR2 FQGNSA, per germline.

The CDR3 region has the DNA TGCGCCAGCAGCCAAGATGTGAAGCGGGGGGGAAATGAGCAGTTCTTC. Amino acid sequence: CASSQDVKRGGNEQFF. The chain is built from TRBV4-1 and TRBJ2-1; TRBD2 aligns across 10 bases. Per the germline V gene, CDR1 is MGHRA and CDR2 is YSYEKL. The CDR3 has 16 amino acids. Trimming took 0 bases from V and 7 from J; bases not matched to a gene: 6.

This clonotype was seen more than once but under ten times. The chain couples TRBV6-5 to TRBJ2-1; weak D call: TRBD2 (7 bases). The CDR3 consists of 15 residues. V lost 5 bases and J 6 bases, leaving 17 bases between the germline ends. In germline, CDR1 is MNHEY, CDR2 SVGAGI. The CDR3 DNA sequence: TGTGCCAGCAGTCAAACGGAGGCGGGGGCCAATGAGCAGTTCTTC. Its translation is CASSQTEAGANEQFF.

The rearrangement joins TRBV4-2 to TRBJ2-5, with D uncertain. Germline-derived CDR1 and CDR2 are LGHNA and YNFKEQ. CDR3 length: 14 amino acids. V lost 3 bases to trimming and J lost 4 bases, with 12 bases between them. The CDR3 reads CASSHRPAPETQYF. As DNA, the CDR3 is TGTGCCAGCAGCCATCGTCCTGCCCCAGAGACCCAGTACTTC.

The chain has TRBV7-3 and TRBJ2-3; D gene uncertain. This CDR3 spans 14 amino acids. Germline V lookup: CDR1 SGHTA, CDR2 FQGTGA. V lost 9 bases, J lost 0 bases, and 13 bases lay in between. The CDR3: CASGRAHSTDTQYF. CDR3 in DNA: TGTGCCAGTGGCCGGGCGCATAGCACAGATACGCAGTATTTT.